A selection of T cell receptor beta chains follows, all from one sample in a study of T cell changes during pregnancy in multiple sclerosis. Libraries were prepared by immunoSEQ multiplex PCR; TCRdb keeps only in-frame clonotypes and omits some of them. The sample comprises some 97,000 clones, roughly 92% of which are singletons, and under 1.5% rests with the top ten. The starting material was peripheral blood, obtained in the second trimester of pregnancy. All receptors come from a female donor with multiple sclerosis, enrolled in a pregnancy study. Each CDR3 is given with its conserved first and last residue. D genes are given only for firm matches. For some rows the clone size is stated as once, few or many, or as a class when expanded; others skip it.

TRBJ1-4 | TRBV7-3 | NA | NA | TGTGCCAGCAGCTTAAGCCGGGATGAAAAACTGTTTTTT | CASSLSRDEKLFF
TRBJ2-2 | TRBV6-1 | TRBD1 | few | TGTGCCAGCAGTGGTGGGACAGCCCCCGGGGAGCTGTTTTTT | CASSGGTAPGELFF
TRBJ2-1 | TRBV27 | TRBD2 | NA | TGTGCCAGCAGTCCTGGGACTAGCTATGAGCAGTTCTTC | CASSPGTSYEQFF
TRBJ2-3 | TRBV5-6 | TRBD2 | NA | TGTGCCAGCAGCTTGGGGCAGCGGGATAACACAGATACGCAGTATTTT | CASSLGQRDNTDTQYF
TRBJ2-7 | TRBV12-5 | NA | NA | TGTGCTAGTGGTCCCGGGACAAGGTACGAGCAGTACTTC | CASGPGTRYEQYF
TRBJ2-7 | TRBV9 | TRBD1 | once | TGTGCCAGCAGCGGCGGGACAGGCTACGAGCAGTACTTC | CASSGGTGYEQYF
TRBJ1-6 | TRBV19 | NA | NA | TGTGCCAGTAGTATGCGGGGAAATCTGAGGCAGAGCTCCTATAATTCACCCCTCCACTTT | CASSMRGNLRQSSYNSPLHF
TRBJ1-2 | TRBV27 | NA | NA | TGTGCCAGCAGTTTAAAAAGGGAGACCTATGGCTACACCTTC | CASSLKRETYGYTF
TRBJ1-2 | TRBV7-9 | NA | once | TGTGCCAGCAGCCCCAGTGGGTCGGGTTCGGCTGGCTACACCTTC | CASSPSGSGSAGYTF
TRBJ1-1 | TRBV6-6 | NA | NA | TGTGCCAGCTTACCCAGGGGATTGAACACTGAAGCTTTCTTT | CASLPRGLNTEAFF
TRBJ1-6 | TRBV19 | NA | few | TGTGCCAGTAGTATTGACAGAAGTGGGAATTCACCCCTCCACTTT | CASSIDRSGNSPLHF
TRBJ2-2 | TRBV9 | TRBD2 | NA | TGTGCCAGCAGTGGGGGGGTCACCGGGGAGCTGTTTTTT | CASSGGVTGELFF
TRBJ1-5 | TRBV5-6 | NA | NA | TGTGCCAGCAGCTTGGATCGGGGTTCGGGGCCCCAGCATTTT | CASSLDRGSGPQHF
TRBJ1-2 | TRBV5-8 | TRBD1 | NA | TGTGCCAGCAGCTTGGGACAGGGGATCTCTAAAGGCTACACCTTC | CASSLGQGISKGYTF
TRBJ2-2 | TRBV19 | NA | NA | TGTGCCAGTAGACTGGCAGGGACCGGGGAGCTGTTTTTT | CASRLAGTGELFF
TRBJ2-6 | TRBV27 | NA | NA | TGTGCCAGCAGTTCCCTCTCCGCAGGCCCTGGGGCCAACGTCCTGACTTTC | CASSSLSAGPGANVLTF
TRBJ1-5 | TRBV6-6 | NA | once | TGTGCCAGCAGTTACGCCGACAGGCACAGTCAGCCCCAGCATTTT | CASSYADRHSQPQHF
TRBJ1-1 | TRBV7-7 | NA | NA | TGTGCCAGCAGCCTGACAGTGAACACTGAAGCTTTCTTT | CASSLTVNTEAFF
TRBJ1-3 | TRBV30 | NA | NA | TGTGCCTGGAGTACATCTGGAAACACCATATATTTT | CAWSTSGNTIYF
TRBJ2-3 | TRBV7-3 | TRBD2 | NA | TGTGCCAGCAGCCTGCGGGGGGGTCGGGATACGCAGTATTTT | CASSLRGGRDTQYF
TRBJ2-5 | TRBV15 | NA | NA | TGTGCCACCAGCAGAGGTGACACCATGTACCAAGAGACCCAGTACTTC | CATSRGDTMYQETQYF
TRBJ2-1 | TRBV10-2 | TRBD2 | NA | TGCGCCAGCAGTGATTCCCGGACTAGCGGATTCAGCTCCTACAATGAGCAGTTCTTC | CASSDSRTSGFSSYNEQFF
TRBJ2-3 | TRBV6-5 | TRBD2 | NA | TGTGCCAGCAGTTACGGGACTAGCGCAGATACGCAGTATTTT | CASSYGTSADTQYF
TRBJ2-7 | TRBV14 | NA | NA | TGTGCCAGCAGCCAAGATCCAGCGGTGGGCGAGCAGTACTTC | CASSQDPAVGEQYF
TRBJ2-7 | TRBV6-6 | NA | NA | TGTGCCAGCAGTTACCGGACAGAGTACCCGCACCACGAGCAGTACTTC | CASSYRTEYPHHEQYF
TRBJ1-4 | TRBV2 | TRBD1 | NA | TGTGCCAGCAGAGCCGGACAGGGAAGAAATGAAAAACTGTTTTTT | CASRAGQGRNEKLFF
TRBJ1-2 | TRBV29-1 | NA | few | TGCAGCGTTCAAGGGACTGCAGTCTATGGCTACACCTTC | CSVQGTAVYGYTF
TRBJ1-1 | TRBV7-2 | NA | NA | TGTGCCAGCAGCTTAATGGGCAGGGGTGACACTGAAGCTTTCTTT | CASSLMGRGDTEAFF
TRBJ1-3 | TRBV5-1 | TRBD1 | NA | TGCGCCAGCAGCCCGTGGACAGGGACCTCTGGAAACACCATATATTTT | CASSPWTGTSGNTIYF
TRBJ2-2 | TRBV19 | TRBD2 | once | TGTGCCAGTAGTCCTACTCGGACTAGCGTGGCCGGGGAGCTGTTTTTT | CASSPTRTSVAGELFF
TRBJ1-2 | TRBV6-1 | NA | NA | TGTGCCAGCAGTGAATCCCCGGGGGGGCGGCTTGGCTACACCTTC | CASSESPGGRLGYTF
TRBJ2-1 | TRBV5-1 | TRBD2 | NA | TGCGCCAGCACCCGACTAGCGGAAGGCAATGAGCAGTTCTTC | CASTRLAEGNEQFF
TRBJ1-2 | TRBV7-8 | NA | NA | TGTGCCAGCAGCCTGGATGCCGGGGATGACTATGGCTACACCTTC | CASSLDAGDDYGYTF
TRBJ2-7 | TRBV5-4 | NA | NA | TGTGCCAGCAGCGCCTGGCAGGGAACCTACGAGCAGTACTTC | CASSAWQGTYEQYF